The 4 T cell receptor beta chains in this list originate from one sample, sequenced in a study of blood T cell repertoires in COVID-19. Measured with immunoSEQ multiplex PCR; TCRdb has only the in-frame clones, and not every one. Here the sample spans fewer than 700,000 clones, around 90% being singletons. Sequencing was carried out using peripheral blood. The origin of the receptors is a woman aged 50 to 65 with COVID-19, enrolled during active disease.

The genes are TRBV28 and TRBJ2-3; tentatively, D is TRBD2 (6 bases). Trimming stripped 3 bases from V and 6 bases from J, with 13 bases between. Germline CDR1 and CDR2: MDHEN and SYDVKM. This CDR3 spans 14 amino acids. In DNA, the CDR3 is TGTGCCAGCAGTTTTCGGGGGAACACGGATACGCAGTATTTT. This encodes CASSFRGNTDTQYF.

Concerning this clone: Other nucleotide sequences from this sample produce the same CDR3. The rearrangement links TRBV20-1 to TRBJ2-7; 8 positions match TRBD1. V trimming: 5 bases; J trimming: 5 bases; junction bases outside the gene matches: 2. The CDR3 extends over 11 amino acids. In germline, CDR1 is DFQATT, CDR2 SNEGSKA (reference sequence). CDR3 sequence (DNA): TGCAGTGCTCTGGACAGGGACGAGCAGTACTTC. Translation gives CSALDRDEQYF.

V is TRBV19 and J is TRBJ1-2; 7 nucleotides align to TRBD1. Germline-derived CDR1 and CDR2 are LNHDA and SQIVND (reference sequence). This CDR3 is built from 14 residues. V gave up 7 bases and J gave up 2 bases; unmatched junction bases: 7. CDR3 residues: CASTSRGANYGYTF. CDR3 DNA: TGTGCCAGTACATCCAGGGGGGCCAACTATGGCTACACCTTC.

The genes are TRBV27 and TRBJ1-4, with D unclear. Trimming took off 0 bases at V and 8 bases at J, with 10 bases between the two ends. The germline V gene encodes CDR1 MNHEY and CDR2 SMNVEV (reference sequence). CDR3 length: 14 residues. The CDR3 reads CASSLSRAGEKLFF. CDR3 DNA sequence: TGTGCCAGCAGTTTATCGAGGGCCGGGGAAAAACTGTTTTTT.